Below, 9 T cell receptor beta chains from the same sample are listed, as sequenced in a study of prognosis after radiotherapy for stage I lung cancer. The authors amplified TCR beta CDR3 from genomic DNA using two-round multiplex PCR. Round one of PCR was performed, and it used primers specific to each TRBV and TRBJ gene. TCRdb re-analysed the multiplex PCR reads in MiXCR, keeping a single row per CDR3 protein. The sample yields 15,000 to 20,000 distinct CDR3 sequences, around 29% seen once. Material: PBMCs, obtained before or after stereotactic body radiation therapy (not recorded which). These receptors originate from a donor of 50 years or more with non-small cell lung cancer.

This clonotype was counted at least ten times. The chain uses TRBV20-1 and TRBJ2-1, with a weak D call TRBD2 (6 bases). Looked up from germline, CDR1 is DFQATT and CDR2 is SNEGSKA (reference sequence). The CDR3 loop spans 14 amino acids. The V end was cut by 3 bases, the J end by 0 bases, with 9 bases between. In DNA form, the CDR3 reads TGCAGTGCTAGGTCCGGGAGCTCCTACAATGAGCAGTTCTTC. This translates into CSARSGSSYNEQFF.

This clonotype is medium-sized. V and J are TRBV2 and TRBJ2-1; no clear D. The CDR3 totals 13 residues. Germline V CDR1 and CDR2: SNHLY, FYNNEI. Trimming left V 3 bases short and J 2 bases short, with 5 bases between. Here the CDR3 reads CASSDSTYNEQFF. CDR3 DNA sequence: TGTGCCAGCAGTGACAGCACCTACAATGAGCAGTTCTTC.

The rearrangement links TRBV2 to TRBJ2-1; D is unresolved. The length of the CDR3 is 14 residues. Trimming shortened V by 4 bases and J by 12 bases, and 19 bases separated the two germline ends. In germline, CDR1 is SNHLY, CDR2 FYNNEI. CDR3 coding DNA: TGTGCCAGCAGTGTGGCGAGCTCCTACAATTGGCAGTTCTTC. This sequence encodes CASSVASSYNWQFF.

This clonotype was detected ten times or more. This sequence joins TRBV27 and TRBJ1-5; the D is unclear. The CDR3 loop spans 15 amino acids. Trimming pared 2 bases from V and 1 base from J, leaving 9 bases between. CDR1 is MNHEY and CDR2 is SMNVEV in the germline V gene (reference sequence). This chain's CDR3 is CASSLLGNSNQPQHF. The CDR3 bases are TGTGCCAGCAGTTTACTGGGGAACAGCAATCAGCCCCAGCATTTT.

Points on this clonotype: Here the CDR3 omits its conserved ending phenylalanine or tryptophan, so a read error is the likely source. This sequence joins TRBV6-1 and TRBJ2-1; tentatively, D is TRBD2 (6 bases). The CDR3 has 16 residues. Germline values: CDR1 MNHNS, CDR2 SASEGT. This CDR3 reads CVSSEWVGGLYNEQFS. In nucleotides, the CDR3 is TGTGTCAGCAGTGAGTGGGTCGGGGGACTCTACAATGAGCAGTTCTCC.

This clonotype was seen at least ten times. The rearrangement joins TRBV20-1 to TRBJ2-7; 8 bases match TRBD2. Losses at the gene ends were 4 bases for V and 5 bases for J; bases not matched to a gene: 16. This CDR3 is 16 amino acids long. From germline, CDR1 is DFQATT and CDR2 SNEGSKA (reference sequence). This chain's CDR3 is CSAIIAGLGSGHEQYF. DNA for the CDR3: TGCAGTGCTATAATAGCGGGATTAGGGTCTGGCCACGAGCAGTACTTC.

A word on this clonotype: The conserved closing phenylalanine or tryptophan is absent in this CDR3, likely reflecting a read error. The rearrangement links TRBV12-3 or TRBV12-4 to TRBJ2-7; D is unresolved. The CDR3 runs to 15 residues. The CDR3 DNA reads TGTGCCAGCAGTCTAGGTGGCACCGTTTTCGACGAACAGTACTCC. Translation gives CASSLGGTVFDEQYS.

Turning to this clonotype: This sequence may be a read error, since a much larger clone differs from it by one base. The rearrangement links TRBV5-4 to TRBJ2-7, with unresolved D. Trimming pared 4 bases from V and 2 bases from J, leaving 10 bases between. CDR3 length: 13 amino acids. Germline V CDR1 and CDR2: SGHNT, YYREEE (reference sequence). The CDR3 DNA follows: TGTGCCAGCAGCCCTACTCACACCTACGAGCAGTACTTC. It specifies CASSPTHTYEQYF. Complete variable domain (other parts from reference TRBV5-4 and TRBJ2-7): ETGVTQSPTHLIKTRGQQVTLRCSSQSGHNTVSWYQQALGQGPQFIFQYYREEENGRGNFPPRFSGLQFPNYSSELNVNALELDDSALYLCASSPTHTYEQYFGPGTRLTVT.

This clonotype was seen once. This chain links TRBV3-1 with TRBJ2-3, with a tentative D call TRBD2 (6 bases). The V and J ends lost 5 bases and 2 bases respectively, with 17 bases between them. The germline CDR1 and CDR2 sequences are LGHDT and YNNKEL (reference sequence). This CDR3 has 16 amino acids. CDR3 protein: CASSAPRRGDTDTQYF. The CDR3 nucleotides read TGTGCCAGCAGCGCCCCACGGCGGGGTGACACAGATACGCAGTATTTT.